These T cell receptor beta chains were read from a single sample in a study of blood T cell repertoires in COVID-19. Clones were sequenced by immunoSEQ multiplex PCR, and TCRdb holds only the in-frame ones, with some missing. Of around 18,000 clones detected, about 80% appear once; the ten largest clones hold approximately 11%. Sequencing was carried out using peripheral blood. The origin of the receptors is a man older than 75 with acute or convalescent COVID-19. CDR3s include the opening cysteine and the closing phenylalanine or tryptophan. Each record gives: CDR3 protein, CDR3 DNA, D gene, V gene, CDR3 length, clone size, J gene. The D gene is left open where the match is weak. Clone size, where shown, is once, few, many, or a class for clones that have expanded.

cdr3_aa: CASSFGQGPYNEQFF
cdr3_nt: TGTGCCAGCAGCTTTGGGCAGGGCCCCTACAATGAGCAGTTCTTC
d_call: -
v_call: TRBV7-2
cdr3_length: 15
clone_size: -
j_call: TRBJ2-1

cdr3_aa: CASSRTGASYEQYF
cdr3_nt: TGTGCCAGCAGCCGGACAGGGGCATCCTACGAGCAGTACTTC
d_call: TRBD1
v_call: TRBV7-9
cdr3_length: 14
clone_size: -
j_call: TRBJ2-7

cdr3_aa: CAIGLNLGNSPLHF
cdr3_nt: TGTGCCATCGGACTAAACTTGGGGAATTCACCCCTCCACTTT
d_call: -
v_call: TRBV2
cdr3_length: 14
clone_size: -
j_call: TRBJ1-6

cdr3_aa: CASSVATLGQGAYGYTF
cdr3_nt: TGTGCCAGCAGCGTAGCCACGCTAGGACAGGGTGCCTATGGCTACACCTTC
d_call: TRBD1
v_call: TRBV9
cdr3_length: 17
clone_size: -
j_call: TRBJ1-2

cdr3_aa: CASRRLAGTEDTQYF
cdr3_nt: TGTGCTAGCAGACGACTAGCGGGGACCGAAGATACGCAGTATTTT
d_call: TRBD2
v_call: TRBV7-7
cdr3_length: 15
clone_size: -
j_call: TRBJ2-3

cdr3_aa: CASSLAGLDTQYF
cdr3_nt: TGTGCCAGCAGTTTAGCGGGGCTAGATACGCAGTATTTT
d_call: TRBD2
v_call: TRBV7-2
cdr3_length: 13
clone_size: -
j_call: TRBJ2-3

cdr3_aa: CASSLFLQGYSPLHF
cdr3_nt: TGTGCCAGCAGCTTATTTTTACAGGGGTATTCACCCCTCCACTTT
d_call: TRBD1
v_call: TRBV5-5
cdr3_length: 15
clone_size: -
j_call: TRBJ1-6

cdr3_aa: CAISSSGGNGNQPQHF
cdr3_nt: TGTGCCATCAGCTCTTCCGGCGGAAACGGCAATCAGCCCCAGCATTTT
d_call: -
v_call: TRBV10-3
cdr3_length: 16
clone_size: -
j_call: TRBJ1-5

cdr3_aa: CASSEEGTGSYQPQHF
cdr3_nt: TGTGCCAGCAGTGAAGAGGGGACAGGGAGTTACCAGCCCCAGCATTTT
d_call: TRBD1
v_call: TRBV6-1
cdr3_length: 16
clone_size: few
j_call: TRBJ1-5

cdr3_aa: CASSTRQTKNIQYF
cdr3_nt: TGTGCCAGCAGTACCCGACAGACCAAAAACATTCAGTACTTC
d_call: -
v_call: TRBV6-2/TRBV6-3
cdr3_length: 14
clone_size: few
j_call: TRBJ2-4

cdr3_aa: CASSYPTGDGNTIYF
cdr3_nt: TGTGCCAGCAGCTATCCAACAGGGGATGGAAACACCATATATTTT
d_call: TRBD1
v_call: TRBV5-6
cdr3_length: 15
clone_size: -
j_call: TRBJ1-3

cdr3_aa: CASSPGTGRRPQHF
cdr3_nt: TGTGCCAGCTCACCAGGGACAGGGAGAAGGCCCCAGCATTTT
d_call: TRBD1
v_call: TRBV18
cdr3_length: 14
clone_size: -
j_call: TRBJ1-5

cdr3_aa: CASSQPGTSGSGTQYF
cdr3_nt: TGTGCCAGCAGTCAACCCGGGACTAGCGGTTCAGGGACCCAGTACTTC
d_call: TRBD2
v_call: TRBV14
cdr3_length: 16
clone_size: -
j_call: TRBJ2-5

cdr3_aa: CASSFGKGGQPQHF
cdr3_nt: TGTGCCAGCAGTTTCGGGAAGGGAGGCCAGCCCCAGCATTTT
d_call: -
v_call: TRBV27
cdr3_length: 14
clone_size: -
j_call: TRBJ1-5

cdr3_aa: CASSSGQGYQPQHF
cdr3_nt: TGTGCCAGTAGTTCCGGACAGGGGTATCAGCCCCAGCATTTT
d_call: TRBD1
v_call: TRBV19
cdr3_length: 14
clone_size: -
j_call: TRBJ1-5

cdr3_aa: CASSYSGADTQYF
cdr3_nt: TGTGCCAGCAGTTACTCAGGGGCAGATACGCAGTATTTT
d_call: -
v_call: TRBV6-2/TRBV6-3
cdr3_length: 13
clone_size: few
j_call: TRBJ2-3

cdr3_aa: CAGGGDSIRDTQYF
cdr3_nt: TGTGCTGGTGGGGGGGACAGCATTAGAGATACGCAGTATTTT
d_call: -
v_call: TRBV12-5
cdr3_length: 14
clone_size: -
j_call: TRBJ2-3

cdr3_aa: CASSSIGQAHSNQPQHF
cdr3_nt: TGTGCCAGCAGTTCGATCGGACAGGCCCATAGCAATCAGCCCCAGCATTTT
d_call: TRBD1
v_call: TRBV2
cdr3_length: 17
clone_size: -
j_call: TRBJ1-5

cdr3_aa: CASATGMNTEAFF
cdr3_nt: TGTGCCAGTGCGACAGGGATGAACACTGAAGCTTTCTTT
d_call: TRBD1
v_call: TRBV7-3
cdr3_length: 13
clone_size: -
j_call: TRBJ1-1

cdr3_aa: CASSPHRQASSGNTIYF
cdr3_nt: TGTGCCAGCAGCCCGCACAGACAGGCGTCCTCTGGAAACACCATATATTTT
d_call: -
v_call: TRBV7-2
cdr3_length: 17
clone_size: -
j_call: TRBJ1-3